The 14 T cell receptor beta chains below were found in one sample sequenced in a study of T cells in tuberculosis. Thawed, overnight-rested PBMC were stained with GMM-loaded CD1B tetramer, viability dye and anti-CD3, then sorted. The CD1B tetramers carried C32 glucose monomycolate purified from Rhodococcus equi. Here immunoSEQ multiplex PCR was the method, and the copy in TCRdb shows in-frame clones only, minus some. The top ten clones hold around 13% of a sample with 61,000 or so clones, around 81% of them seen once. The sample comprised CD1b-GMM tetramer-negative cells sorted from PBMCs. The origin of the receptors is an adult woman with latent tuberculosis.

The chain carries TRBV5-4 and TRBJ2-7, with 9 positions matching TRBD2. The CDR3 sequence is 15 residues long. J gave up 6 bases and V 1 base, and 8 bases lay outside the gene matches. Germline V gene lookup returns CDR1 SGHNT and CDR2 YYREEE (reference sequence). CDR3 in amino acids: CASSLQASGAPEQYF. As DNA, the CDR3 is TGTGCCAGCAGCTTGCAGGCTAGCGGGGCCCCCGAGCAGTACTTC. Full variable domain (remainder filled in from reference TRBV5-4 and TRBJ2-7): ETGVTQSPTHLIKTRGQQVTLRCSSQSGHNTVSWYQQALGQGPQFIFQYYREEENGRGNFPPRFSGLQFPNYSSELNVNALELDDSALYLCASSLQASGAPEQYFGPGTRLTVT.

V and J are TRBV27 and TRBJ2-1; 7 bases line up with TRBD2. CDR1 is MNHEY, CDR2 SMNVEV, per germline (reference sequence). The junction had 14 bases not matched to a gene; V was cut back by 6 bases and J by 3 bases. This CDR3 spans 17 amino acids. DNA for the CDR3: TGTGCCAGCAGAGGGCGGGAGAGGATCGGGGGCTACAATGAGCAGTTCTTC. Translation: CASRGRERIGGYNEQFF.

The table lists this clone with a count of one. This chain uses TRBV6-1 with TRBJ1-2, with 8 bases fitting TRBD1. Germline loops: CDR1 MNHNS, CDR2 SASEGT. There are 16 residues in the CDR3. V lost 2 bases and J lost 4; bases outside the gene matches: 9. CDR3 bases: TGTGCCAGCAGTGAACATGGCAGGGGGCAGACCTATGGCTACACCTTC. Its protein is CASSEHGRGQTYGYTF.

The chain is built from TRBV28 and TRBJ1-4; D is possibly TRBD1 (5 bases). Trimming removed 6 bases from V and 8 bases from J, with 13 bases in between. Germline V gene lookup returns CDR1 MDHEN and CDR2 SYDVKM. This CDR3 comprises 13 residues. The CDR3 sequence: CASRGEVNEKLFF. CDR3 DNA: TGTGCCAGCAGGGGGGAGGTTAACGAAAAACTGTTTTTT.

This clone was counted between two and nine times. The rearrangement links TRBV21-1 to TRBJ1-4; the tabulated D call, TRBD1, remains unverified against the DNA. TRBV21-1 is a pseudogene locus. This CDR3 comprises 17 residues. This chain's CDR3 is CASSLPGNSATNEKLFF. CDR3 sequence (DNA): TGTGCCAGCTCGCTTCCAGGGAATTCAGCAACTAATGAAAAACTGTTTTTT.

The J gene is TRBJ1-1, the V gene TRBV7-2; a possible D gene is TRBD1 (5 bases). The CDR3 spans 13 residues. From germline, CDR1 is SGHTA and CDR2 FQGNSA. V dropped 5 bases and J dropped 6 bases, with 13 bases sitting between them. CDR3 nucleotides: TGTGCCAGCAGCCCAGGGTGGGGCGCTGAAGCTTTCTTT. It translates to CASSPGWGAEAFF.

The V gene is TRBV2, the J gene TRBJ1-5, with 7 bases lining up with TRBD1. Germline loops: CDR1 SNHLY, CDR2 FYNNEI. Trimming cost V 10 bases and J 5 bases; bases outside gene matches: 11. The CDR3 loop spans 14 amino acids. The DNA for the CDR3 is TGTGCCACCCAATCTAACAGGGGCGATCAGCCCCAGCATTTT. This translates into CATQSNRGDQPQHF.

This clone has a handful of counts. Because the CDR3's place on the DNA is in doubt, the DNA is left out and the CDR3 is given as listed by TCRdb. The chain has TRBV6-5 and TRBJ1-2; TRBD1, the table's D call, was not compared with the DNA. Germline CDR1 MNHEY, CDR2 SVGAGI. The CDR3 length equals 12 residues, ends included. CDR3 sequence: CASSSTLGQADF.

V and J are TRBV14 and TRBJ1-2; D uncertain. Germline CDR1 SGHDN, CDR2 FVKESK. The CDR3 runs 15 residues. The V and J ends lost 0 bases and 8 bases respectively, with 16 bases between them. The CDR3 coding sequence is TGTGCCAGCAGCCAAGACGCCACCGGGGTGATAGGCTACACCTTC. The encoded protein is CASSQDATGVIGYTF.

About this clone itself: Other DNA sequences of this sample code for an identical CDR3. The CDR3 nucleotides read TGTGCCAGCTCACCAGGAGGGTTCGGTGAAAAACTGTTTTTT. It is translated as CASSPGGFGEKLFF. The rearrangement uses TRBV18 and TRBJ1-4; no firm D call. V lost 2 bases to trimming and J lost 7 bases, with 11 bases between them. CDR1 is KGHSH, CDR2 LQKENI, per germline. This CDR3 is built from 14 residues. Full variable domain (missing parts from reference TRBV18 and TRBJ1-4): NAGVMQNPRHLVRRRGQEARLRCSPMKGHSHVYWYRQLPEEGLKFMVYLQKENIIDESGMPKERFSAEFPKEGPSILRIQQVVRGDSAAYFCASSPGGFGEKLFFGSGTQLSVL.

This clone is a singleton in its sample. The rearrangement joins TRBV6-6 to TRBJ1-5; no clear D. CDR3 size: 14 residues. Trimming took 0 bases from V and 4 from J, leaving 7 bases between them. Looked up from germline, CDR1 is MNHNY and CDR2 is SVGAGI (reference sequence). CDR3: CASSYSEGNQPQHF. CDR3 nucleotides: TGTGCCAGCAGTTACTCAGAGGGAAATCAGCCCCAGCATTTT.

Concerning this clone: Other DNA sequences in this specimen translate into the identical CDR3. The chain carries TRBV11-3 and TRBJ1-6, with TRBD1 matching over 7 bases. CDR3 length equals 15 residues. V was clipped by 5 bases and J by 4 bases; unmatched bases: 5. The germline V gene has CDR1 SGHNT and CDR2 YENEEA. The CDR3 region is CASSQGQLYNSPLHF. For the CDR3, the DNA is TGTGCCAGCAGCCAGGGACAGCTTTATAATTCACCCCTCCACTTT. Looking up the rest from reference TRBV11-3 and TRBJ1-6 gives the full variable domain: EAGVVQSPRYKIIEKKQPVAFWCNPISGHNTLYWYLQNLGQGPELLIRYENEEAVDDSQLPKDRFSAERLKGVDSTLKIQPAELGDSAVYLCASSQGQLYNSPLHFGNGTRLTVT.

This clone was seen a handful of times. This chain uses TRBV2 with TRBJ2-1; a weak D match, TRBD2 (6 bases). V dropped 2 bases and J dropped 4 bases, with 15 bases sitting between them. Germline V CDR1 and CDR2: SNHLY, FYNNEI. The CDR3 length is 16 residues. The CDR3 DNA follows: TGTGCCAGCAGTGAACTTGGTAGCGGTATTTACAATGAGCAGTTCTTC. Its protein product is CASSELGSGIYNEQFF.

The J gene is TRBJ1-3, the V gene TRBV15; D is unresolved. The ends were cut back, 1 base at V and 2 bases at J, with 12 bases in the middle. The CDR3 has 16 amino acids. CDR1 LNHNV and CDR2 YYDKDF come from the germline V gene (reference sequence). CDR3 sequence (DNA): TGTGCCACCAGCAGAGGAGGCGGGAGGACTGGAAACACCATATATTTT. This gives the protein CATSRGGGRTGNTIYF.